This passage covers 18 T cell receptor beta chains from one sample sequenced in a study of lung T cells in sarcoidosis with Löfgren's syndrome. TCRdb called the reads again in MiXCR, with one record for every CDR3 protein. Counted here are more than 8,500 distinct CDR3 sequences, roughly 21% occurring once; the ten biggest clones make up less than 9%. Sequences were obtained from CD4+ T cells from bronchoalveolar lavage. The receptors here all came from a human donor with sarcoidosis (Löfgren's syndrome or another form), or a control subject (not recorded which).

As for this clonotype: One end of the junction varies from germline; a read error may be responsible. The chain combines TRBV30 with TRBJ2-3; D gene ambiguous. The CDR3 length is 11 residues. Germline CDR1 reads GTSNPN; CDR2 reads SVGIG (reference sequence). CDR3 DNA: TGTGCCTGTAGTGTAGGGGATACGCAGTATTTT. Encoded protein: CACSVGDTQYF.

This clonotype was recorded many times. The chain links TRBV6-1 to TRBJ1-1; 7 bases map to TRBD1. The CDR3 totals 13 residues. Germline V lookup: CDR1 MNHNS, CDR2 SASEGT. Trimming at V came to 9 bases and at J to 1 base, leaving 5 bases not matched to a gene. The CDR3 DNA reads as TGTGCCAGTTACAGGGGAAAGAACACTGAAGCTTTCTTT. This sequence encodes CASYRGKNTEAFF.

This clonotype was picked up many times. J is TRBJ2-2 and V is TRBV10-3, with 11 bases lining up with TRBD2. Trimming cost V 11 bases and J 5 bases; bases outside gene matches: 7. Germline CDR1 ENHRY, CDR2 SYGVKD. This CDR3 has 14 residues. The CDR3 reads CAVSGGADTGELFF. In DNA, the CDR3 is TGTGCCGTTAGCGGGGGGGCCGATACCGGGGAGCTGTTTTTT.

The rearrangement joins TRBV12-3 or TRBV12-4 to TRBJ1-2, with D tentatively TRBD1 (5 bases). This CDR3 is 15 amino acids long. Trimming took off 1 base at V and 4 bases at J, with 13 bases between the two ends. CDR3 bases: TGTGCCAGCAGTTTAGGGGACGGGAGAACCTATGGCTACACCTTC. It codes for CASSLGDGRTYGYTF.

Of note for this clonotype: This may be a read error: a much more frequent sequence differs by one nucleotide. No conserved phenylalanine or tryptophan is present at the end of the CDR3, so a read error is the likely explanation. The rearrangement uses TRBV30 and TRBJ1-5; TRBD1 matches 7 bases. Germline CDR1 and CDR2: GTSNPN and SVGIG (reference sequence). The CDR3 contains 14 residues. The V and J ends lost 2 bases and 3 bases, in that order; junction bases with no gene match: 4. The CDR3 sequence: CAWSSGQHNQPQHY. CDR3 nucleotides: TGTGCCTGGAGTTCGGGACAGCACAATCAGCCCCAGCATTAT.

This clonotype is medium-sized within its sample. J is TRBJ2-1 and V is TRBV7-3; D ambiguous. The germline V and J ends were trimmed by 2 bases and 10 bases, with 12 bases remaining between them. The CDR3 totals 13 residues. Germline values: CDR1 SGHTA, CDR2 FQGTGA. CDR3 amino acids: CASSLAAQGEQFF. In nucleotides, the CDR3 is TGTGCCAGCAGCTTAGCGGCCCAAGGCGAGCAGTTCTTC.

This clonotype counts as medium-sized. The J gene is TRBJ1-1, the V gene TRBV7-6; no firm D call. CDR3 length equals 13 residues. V dropped 5 bases and J dropped 2 bases, with 9 bases sitting between them. CDR1 is SGHVS, CDR2 FNYEAQ, per germline. The CDR3 DNA is TGTGCCAGCAGCCGTACCCCAAACACTGAAGCTTTCTTT. It yields the protein CASSRTPNTEAFF.

This clonotype is judged medium-sized. The J gene is TRBJ1-5, the V gene TRBV19; D unclear. Looked up from germline, CDR1 is LNHDA and CDR2 is SQIVND (reference sequence). This CDR3 contains 13 residues. V was shortened by 5 bases and J by 0 bases, with 5 bases between the two germline ends. CDR3 in amino acids: CASSFNSNQPQHF. DNA for the CDR3: TGTGCCAGTAGTTTCAATAGCAATCAGCCCCAGCATTTT.

This clonotype has a count of ten or more. CDR3 protein: CASSGGLAGGKQETQYF. DNA of the CDR3: TGTGCCAGCAGTGGGGGACTAGCGGGGGGGAAGCAAGAGACCCAGTACTTC. The genes are TRBV12-3 or TRBV12-4 and TRBJ2-5; 16 nucleotides agree with TRBD2. CDR3 length equals 17 residues. V trimming: 5 bases; J trimming: 2 bases; junction bases outside the gene matches: 5.

Ten or more counts support this clonotype. V gene TRBV3-1 combines with J gene TRBJ2-2; no definite D call. V was cut by 4 bases and J by 2 bases, with 2 bases left in between. The CDR3 runs to 12 residues. CDR1 LGHDT and CDR2 YNNKEL come from the germline V gene (reference sequence). The CDR3 spells CASSLNTGELFF. In DNA form, the CDR3 reads TGTGCCAGCAGCCTCAACACCGGGGAGCTGTTTTTT.

The rearrangement links TRBV11-3 to TRBJ2-3; 8 positions agree with TRBD2. From germline, CDR1 is SGHNT and CDR2 YENEEA. The CDR3 totals 13 residues. V was clipped by 4 bases and J by 8 bases; unmatched bases: 5. CDR3 nucleotide sequence: TGTGCCAGCAGCTCCTTAGCGGGAACTACGCAGTATTTT. The encoded protein is CASSSLAGTTQYF.

This clonotype occurred many times. This chain uses TRBV18 with TRBJ2-7; D remains unclear. In germline, CDR1 is KGHSH, CDR2 LQKENI. With 5 bases removed from V and 3 bases from J, the gap between germline ends came to 17 bases. The length of the CDR3 is 15 residues. CDR3 loop: CASSSIDGSFYEQYF. CDR3 sequence (DNA): TGTGCCAGCTCATCGATCGACGGTAGTTTCTACGAGCAGTACTTC.

This clonotype is medium-sized within its sample. The chain joins TRBV24-1 to TRBJ1-2, with D unresolved. The CDR3 loop spans 14 amino acids. Germline-derived CDR1 and CDR2 are KGHDR and SFDVKD. Trimming stripped 1 base from V and 8 bases from J, with 13 bases between. CDR3 sequence (DNA): TGTGCCACCAGTGATTTCCGTGCTACGGAGGGCTACACCTTC. Protein product: CATSDFRATEGYTF.

This clonotype was counted at least ten times. The chain combines TRBV5-1 with TRBJ2-1, with 8 bases matching TRBD2. CDR3 length equals 15 residues. V was pared by 0 bases and J by 7 bases, with 6 bases of the junction left unmatched. The germline V gene encodes CDR1 SGHRS and CDR2 YFSETQ. The chain's CDR3 is CASSLAPGLDNEQFF. DNA of the CDR3: TGCGCCAGCAGCTTGGCACCGGGACTAGATAATGAGCAGTTCTTC.

This clonotype was seen ten or more times. The rearrangement joins TRBV12-3 or TRBV12-4 to TRBJ1-5; perhaps TRBD1 as D (5 bases). This CDR3 is 13 amino acids long. With 5 bases removed from V and 4 bases from J, the gap between germline ends came to 9 bases. CDR3 sequence: CASSTQGNQPQHF. The DNA of the CDR3 is TGTGCCAGCAGTACTCAGGGTAATCAGCCCCAGCATTTT.

This chain uses TRBV3-1 with TRBJ2-1, with 7 bases identical to TRBD2. The germline V gene has CDR1 LGHDT and CDR2 YNNKEL (reference sequence). Trimming removed 11 bases from V and 4 bases from J; junction bases left unmatched: 14. CDR3 length: 15 amino acids. In nucleotides, the CDR3 is TGTGCCGACAGCCAGGATAGCGGGCTTTACAATGAGCAGTTCTTC. Protein product: CADSQDSGLYNEQFF.

On this clonotype itself: Sequence at one end of the junction differs from germline and may be a read error. The CDR3 bases are TGCAGTGCCAGAGATCATTGGTCCCTCTCTAGAGACACAGATACGCAGTATTTT. Its translation: CSARDHWSLSRDTDTQYF. The chain is built from TRBV20-1 and TRBJ2-3; unclear D gene. Germline CDR1 is DFQATT and CDR2 is SNEGSKA (reference sequence). The CDR3 runs to 18 residues.

This clonotype was counted at least ten times. The chain is built from TRBV4-2 and TRBJ2-5, with 11 bases fitting TRBD2. CDR3 size: 16 residues. CDR1 and CDR2 from the germline V gene are LGHNA and YNFKEQ. The V segment lost 1 base and the J segment 2 bases; nucleotides outside the gene matches: 3. CDR3 in DNA: TGTGCCAGCAGCCAAGGTCGACTAGCGGGGCAAGAGACCCAGTACTTC. This encodes CASSQGRLAGQETQYF.